This T cell receptor beta chain was identified in a study of CXCR3-negative and CXCR3-positive naive CD8 T cells. The libraries of TRB cDNA were prepared using 5' RACE with UMI labels. TCRdb re-called the 5' RACE reads and shows each CDR3 protein once, DNA omitted. This table lists about 81,000 distinct CDR3 sequences. Sequencing was carried out using naive CXCR3- CD8+ T cells from blood. Regarding subset: CD45RO-CCR7+CD27+CD95- naive CD8+ T cells lacking CXCR3 (TNR3-). The sequence derives from a human donor in good health. Some clones in this sample may be carry-over from other donors' samples.

CDR3 region: CSVVAGGTGELFF. The rearrangement links TRBV29-1 to TRBJ2-2; the TRBD1 assignment by TCRdb is unverifiable without DNA. There are 13 residues in the CDR3. Germline V gene data show CDR1 as SQVTM and CDR2 as ANQGSEA.